A selection of T cell receptor beta chains follows, all from one sample in a study of T cell responses to AZD1222 COVID-19 vaccine. Measured with immunoSEQ multiplex PCR; TCRdb has only the in-frame clones, and not every one. Of 140,000 to 150,000 clones in the sample, 91% are singletons; the top ten hold 3.5% to 4%. The sample was peripheral blood, taken 28 days after the second AZD1222 dose. These receptors were collected from an adult who received the AZD1222 COVID-19 vaccine. Each CDR3 is given with its conserved first and last residue. D genes are given only for firm matches. Clone size is given for some rows only: seen once, a few or many times, or a class if the clone is expanded.

v_gene	abundance	d_gene	j_gene	CDR3aa	CDR3nt
TRBV18	once	TRBD1	TRBJ1-5	CASSTGTGTPQHF	TGTGCCAGCTCCACTGGGACAGGGACACCCCAGCATTTT
TRBV7-2	.	.	TRBJ2-3	CASSDGGTDTQYF	TGTGCCAGCAGCGATGGGGGCACAGATACGCAGTATTTT
TRBV11-3	.	TRBD2	TRBJ2-3	CASSLGRGGAGTDTQYF	TGTGCCAGCAGCTTAGGTAGGGGAGGGGCCGGCACAGATACGCAGTATTTT
TRBV7-3	once	TRBD2	TRBJ2-2	CASSLIGSSGRHTGELFF	TGTGCCAGCAGCTTAATTGGGTCTAGCGGGAGGCACACCGGGGAGCTGTTTTTT
TRBV4-3	.	.	TRBJ1-1	CASSQGGEAFF	TGCGCCAGCAGCCAAGGAGGGGAAGCTTTCTTT
TRBV7-2	.	.	TRBJ1-1	CASRPTGKTEAFF	TGTGCCAGCAGACCTACAGGGAAAACTGAAGCTTTCTTT
TRBV5-6	once	.	TRBJ1-1	CASSLSTEAFF	TGTGCCAGCAGCCTTAGTACTGAAGCTTTCTTT
TRBV11-2	.	.	TRBJ2-5	CASSGSLAPQETQYF	TGTGCCAGCAGCGGGAGCCTAGCGCCGCAAGAGACCCAGTACTTC
TRBV2	.	TRBD1	TRBJ1-2	CASSAGQGSSYGYTF	TGTGCCAGCAGCGCTGGACAGGGGTCGAGCTATGGCTACACCTTC
TRBV11-3	.	TRBD2	TRBJ2-7	CASSPGLVAGGVGQYF	TGTGCCAGCAGCCCAGGTTTAGTAGCGGGAGGGGTAGGGCAGTACTTC
TRBV6-5	.	TRBD1	TRBJ1-3	CASRGQGTGNTIYF	TGTGCCAGCAGAGGACAGGGGACTGGAAACACCATATATTTT
TRBV5-4	.	.	TRBJ2-5	CASSFGKGGETQYF	TGTGCCAGCAGCTTCGGGAAGGGTGGGGAGACCCAGTACTTC
TRBV5-1	.	TRBD1	TRBJ2-1	CASSTTTGSDEQFF	TGCGCCAGCAGCACCACGACAGGGTCAGATGAGCAGTTCTTC
TRBV3-1/TRBV3-2	.	TRBD2	TRBJ2-3	CASRSQGLAGGTSTDTQYF	TGTGCCAGCCGAAGCCAAGGCCTAGCGGGAGGTACAAGCACAGATACGCAGTATTTT
TRBV7-9	.	.	TRBJ1-1	CASSLEVNTEAFF	TGTGCCAGCAGCTTAGAGGTGAACACTGAAGCTTTCTTT
TRBV5-1	.	TRBD1	TRBJ2-7	CASSPGTGRSTRASEQYF	TGCGCCAGCAGCCCCGGGACAGGACGATCAACACGGGCTTCCGAGCAGTACTTC
TRBV12-3/TRBV12-4	.	.	TRBJ2-1	CASHLRDEQFF	TGTGCCAGCCACCTGCGGGATGAGCAGTTCTTC
TRBV3-1/TRBV3-2	.	TRBD1	TRBJ1-5	CASSQAGGGQPQHF	TGTGCCAGCAGCCAAGCAGGGGGGGGTCAGCCCCAGCATTTT
TRBV19	.	.	TRBJ2-2	CASSIRRDTGELFF	TGTGCCAGTAGTATAAGGAGGGACACCGGGGAGCTGTTTTTT
TRBV27	.	.	TRBJ2-1	CASSLAARVNEQFF	TGTGCCAGCAGTTTAGCGGCGCGAGTGAATGAGCAGTTCTTC
TRBV10-3	.	.	TRBJ2-7	CAIRQETDYEQYF	TGTGCCATCAGGCAGGAAACAGATTACGAGCAGTACTTC
TRBV15	.	.	TRBJ1-6	CATSRDDSSPLHF	TGTGCCACCAGCAGAGATGACAGTTCACCCCTCCACTTT
TRBV7-9	.	.	TRBJ1-5	CASSVSGLRQPQHF	TGTGCCAGCAGCGTCTCTGGGTTGCGACAGCCCCAGCATTTT
TRBV14	once	.	TRBJ2-1	CASSQELGRIRDEQFF	TGTGCCAGCAGCCAAGAACTGGGACGGATTCGGGATGAGCAGTTCTTC
TRBV6-4	few	TRBD2	TRBJ2-3	CASSGVSGTGTDTQYF	TGTGCCAGCAGTGGGGTTAGCGGGACCGGCACAGATACGCAGTATTTT